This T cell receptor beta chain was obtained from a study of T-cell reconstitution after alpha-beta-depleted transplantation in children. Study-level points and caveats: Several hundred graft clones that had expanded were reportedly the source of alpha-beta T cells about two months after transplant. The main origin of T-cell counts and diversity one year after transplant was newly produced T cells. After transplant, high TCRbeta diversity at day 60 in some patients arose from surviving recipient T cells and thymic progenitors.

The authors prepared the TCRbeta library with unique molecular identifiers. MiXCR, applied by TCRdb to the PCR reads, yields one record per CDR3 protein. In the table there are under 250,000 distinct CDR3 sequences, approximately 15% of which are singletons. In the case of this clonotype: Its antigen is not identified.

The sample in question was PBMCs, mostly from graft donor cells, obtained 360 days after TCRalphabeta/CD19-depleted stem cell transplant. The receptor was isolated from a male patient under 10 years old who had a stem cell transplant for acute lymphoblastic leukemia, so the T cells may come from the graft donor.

CDR3 sequence reads: CASSQVVQETQYF. CDR3 nucleotides: TGCGCCAGCAGCCAAGTAGTGCAAGAGACCCAGTACTTC. This chain connects TRBV4-3 to TRBJ2-5, with D uncertain. The CDR3 runs to 13 residues. Germline V gene data show CDR1 as LGHNA and CDR2 as YSLEER. The V gene lost 1 base and the J gene lost 2 bases, with 5 bases spanning the gap.